This TCR beta chain was profiled in a study of T cell responses to AZD1222 COVID-19 vaccine. Whole-study context: Second doses were pooled across both intervals (about 4 or about 12 weeks). Study-wide findings and caveats: Nearly half of unique spike-specific TCRs reportedly avoided B.1.351 and B.1.1.7 mutated regions. Repertoire collection took place solely once the T cell response had peaked.

This table comes from immunoSEQ multiplex PCR, and its TCRdb copy is limited to in-frame clones, with some not included. The sample lists about 140,000 clones, more than 70% occurring once. A word on this clone: What it recognizes is unknown.

Germline V gene lookup returns CDR1 MNHEY and CDR2 SVGAGI. The CDR3 has 15 amino acids. Trimming removed 7 bases at V and 8 bases at J, with 23 bases between. The V gene is TRBV6-5, the J gene TRBJ1-2; possible D gene TRBD1, 6 bases. The specimen was peripheral blood, collected on day 0 of AZD1222 vaccination. The source of this sequence is an adult in good health. CDR3 loop: CASNNDRYPVSGYTF. Here the CDR3 DNA reads TGTGCCAGCAACAACGACAGGTATCCCGTTAGCGGCTACACCTTC.